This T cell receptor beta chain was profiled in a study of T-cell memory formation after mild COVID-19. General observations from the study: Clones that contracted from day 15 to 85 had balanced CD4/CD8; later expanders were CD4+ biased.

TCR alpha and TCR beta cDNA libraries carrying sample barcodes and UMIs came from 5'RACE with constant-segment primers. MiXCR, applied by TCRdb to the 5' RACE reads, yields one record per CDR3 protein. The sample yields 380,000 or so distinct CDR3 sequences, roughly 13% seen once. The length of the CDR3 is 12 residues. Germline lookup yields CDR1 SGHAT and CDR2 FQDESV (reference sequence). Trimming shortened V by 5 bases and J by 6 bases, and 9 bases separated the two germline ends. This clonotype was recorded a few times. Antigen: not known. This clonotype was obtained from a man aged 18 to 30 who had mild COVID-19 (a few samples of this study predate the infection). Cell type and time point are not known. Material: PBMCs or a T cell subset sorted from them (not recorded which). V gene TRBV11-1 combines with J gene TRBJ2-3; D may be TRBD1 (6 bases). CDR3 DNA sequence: TGTGCCAGCAGCACAGGGTTTGATACGCAGTATTTT. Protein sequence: CASSTGFDTQYF.